The source of this T cell receptor beta chain is a study of cytomegalovirus exposure and HLA in healthy donors (dated by TCRdb to about 2017). With respect to the entire study: According to a later analysis, the approximately 120 validation repertoires were produced on the same platform as the roughly 700 repertoires of the first cohort. A separate validation cohort of some 130 different subjects was used in addition to the approximately 700-subject first cohort. High-throughput TCR immunosequencing, statistical association of individual TCRs with disease status, and machine learning were combined to predict cytomegalovirus infection status. The aim of the study was to test whether cataloging public T cell receptors could identify signatures of past pathogen exposure. What the study reported, not specific to this receptor: The study listed approximately 150 TCR beta chains as associated with cytomegalovirus. A later analysis had no HLA typing for the validation cohort, so co-occurrence there was scored across all 110 or so repertoires. In vitro tests confirmed that three of the cytomegalovirus-associated TCR beta chains recognize cytomegalovirus antigens. The classifier was reported to diagnose cytomegalovirus status with high specificity and sensitivity in both the original and validation cohorts. Subsequent analysis determined that TCRs grouped into clusters in the first cohort also showed a tendency toward co-occurrence across the 120 validation repertoires, and approximately 94% of cluster scores exceeded 0. Across donors, most TCR sequences were observed very rarely, whereas some public TCRs were present in many individuals. It was suggested by the authors that the approach could potentially be generalized to other disease states and immunological phenotypes.

The donors belonged to the validation cohort of about 120 subjects, which was separate from the approximately 700-subject first cohort. Regarding this clone: Its cognate antigen has yet to be identified. No much larger clone exists at a distance of one base, and base qualities are not known.

CDR1 and CDR2 (LNHDA, SQIVND) derive from the germline V gene (reference sequence). Relative to germline, V is missing 6 bases and J is missing 0 bases, with 8 bases of the junction outside any gene match. Its CDR3 holds 16 amino acids, cysteine through phenylalanine. The read is trimmed to its CDR3 DNA, 48 bases read in frame from base 1. Libraries were built with the immunoSEQ multiplex PCR assay. Per the original workflow: A statistical classification framework was built for diagnosing cytomegalovirus status from the catalog of TCR beta chain sequences. In its TCRdb copy, this immuneACCESS table keeps in-frame sequences only and misses some clones. Where compared with another copy, unresolved V genes explain less than half of these, and the others have no known cause. The V and J calls and clone size were taken over from that table, and D and trimming were inferred from the DNA. This sample lists some 150,000 clones; around nine tenths were detected once. Clones ranked in the top ten supply about 1.5% of the sample.

Sequenced sample: PBMCs. This chain joins TRBV19 to TRBJ1-5, and TRBD1 matches 7 of the central bases. This receptor was identified in a woman aged 25 to 39 in good health and CMV-seronegative. The nucleotide sequence reads TGTGCCAGTAGCCCGACAGGGAGGTATAGCAATCAGCCCCAGCATTTT. Its translation reads: CASSPTGRYSNQPQHF.